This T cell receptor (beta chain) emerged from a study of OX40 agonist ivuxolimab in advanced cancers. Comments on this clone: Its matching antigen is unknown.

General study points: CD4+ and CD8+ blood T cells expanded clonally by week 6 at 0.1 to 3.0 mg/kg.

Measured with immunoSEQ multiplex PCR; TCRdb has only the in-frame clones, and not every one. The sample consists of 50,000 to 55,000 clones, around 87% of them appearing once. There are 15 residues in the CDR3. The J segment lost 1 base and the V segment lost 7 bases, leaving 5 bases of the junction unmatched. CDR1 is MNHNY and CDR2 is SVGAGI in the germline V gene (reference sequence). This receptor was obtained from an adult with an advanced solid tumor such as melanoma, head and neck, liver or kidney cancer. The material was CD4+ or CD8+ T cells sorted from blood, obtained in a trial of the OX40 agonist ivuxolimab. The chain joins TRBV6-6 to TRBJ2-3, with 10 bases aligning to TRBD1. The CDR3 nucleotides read TGTGCCAGCAACCCCGGGACAGGGGGCACAGATACGCAGTATTTT. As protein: CASNPGTGGTDTQYF.